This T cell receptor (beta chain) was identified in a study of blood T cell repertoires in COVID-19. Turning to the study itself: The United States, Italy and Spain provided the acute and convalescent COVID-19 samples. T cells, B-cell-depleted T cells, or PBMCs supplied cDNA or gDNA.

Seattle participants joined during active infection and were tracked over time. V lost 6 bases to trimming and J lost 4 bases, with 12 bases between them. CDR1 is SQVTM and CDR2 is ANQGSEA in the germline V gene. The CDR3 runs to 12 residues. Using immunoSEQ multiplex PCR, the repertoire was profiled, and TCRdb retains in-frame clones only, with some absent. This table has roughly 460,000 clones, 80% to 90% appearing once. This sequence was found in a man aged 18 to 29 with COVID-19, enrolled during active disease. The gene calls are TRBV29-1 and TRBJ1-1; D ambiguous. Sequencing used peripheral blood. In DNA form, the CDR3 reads TGCAGCGTCGGCAGCGGAGGCACTGAAGCTTTCTTT. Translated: CSVGSGGTEAFF.